The 23 T cell receptor beta chains given below trace back to one sample, sequenced in a study of shared T cell receptors in the human thymus. Sequencing was performed with immunoSEQ multiplex PCR; in TCRdb, only in-frame clones are kept and a portion is missing. The data show 630,000 or so clones, approximately 89% seen once. A further study also used this sample, focusing on human thymus T cells.

The sequencing input was thymocytes. The receptors come from a boy younger than two with a congenital heart defect.

The chain links TRBV6-4 to TRBJ2-1; TRBD2 matches at 7 bases. Germline V CDR1 and CDR2: MRHNA, SNTAGT. V shed 4 bases, J shed 5 bases, and the junction held 8 bases outside the gene matches. The CDR3 extends over 15 amino acids. Here the CDR3 DNA reads TGTGCCAGCAGTGTTTGGGGAGGGACCAACAATGAGCAGTTCTTC. Protein product: CASSVWGGTNNEQFF.

The V and J genes are TRBV4-3 and TRBJ2-5, with D possibly matching TRBD1 (5 bases). The CDR3 is 16 residues long. The V gene lost 0 bases and the J gene lost 2 bases, with 13 bases spanning the gap. Germline V lookup: CDR1 LGHNA, CDR2 YSLEER. CDR3: CASSQDRGQVQETQYF. The CDR3 bases are TGCGCCAGCAGCCAAGATCGCGGACAAGTACAAGAGACCCAGTACTTC.

The rearrangement joins TRBV4-1 to TRBJ2-3, with a possible D match to TRBD1 (5 bases). Germline CDR1 is MGHRA and CDR2 is YSYEKL. The CDR3 loop spans 14 amino acids. V gave up 5 bases and J gave up 7 bases, with 16 bases separating them. Here the CDR3 reads CASSNTQDPNTQYF. For the CDR3, the DNA is TGCGCCAGCAGCAATACACAGGACCCCAATACGCAGTATTTT.

The genes are TRBV6-5 and TRBJ1-1; D gene ambiguous. The germline V gene has CDR1 MNHEY and CDR2 SVGAGI. This CDR3 spans 15 amino acids. V was pared by 4 bases and J by 3 bases, with 15 bases between. The CDR3 here is CASSCRLGSYTEAFF. CDR3 DNA: TGTGCCAGCAGTTGCCGCCTGGGGAGCTACACTGAAGCTTTCTTT.

This chain uses TRBV4-1 with TRBJ2-7; 8 bases align to TRBD2. Germline V gene lookup returns CDR1 MGHRA and CDR2 YSYEKL. CDR3 size: 15 residues. V lost 3 bases and J lost 3; bases outside the gene matches: 7. The CDR3 sequence: CASSQSRGTSYEQYF. DNA for the CDR3: TGCGCCAGCAGCCAGTCCCGCGGGACTAGCTACGAGCAGTACTTC.

The DNA for the CDR3 is TGTGCCAGCAGTTTCAACCGCGACAGGATTCAATCACCCCTCCACTTT. It translates to CASSFNRDRIQSPLHF. This chain uses TRBV28 with TRBJ1-6, with D possibly matching TRBD1 (6 bases). Germline V CDR1 and CDR2: MDHEN, SYDVKM. V was clipped by 3 bases and J by 10 bases, with 19 bases between them. The CDR3 extends over 16 amino acids.

The chain has TRBV27 and TRBJ1-5; possibly TRBD1 for D (5 bases). V lost 0 bases, J lost 7 bases, and 10 bases lay in between. Germline-derived CDR1 and CDR2 are MNHEY and SMNVEV (reference sequence). The CDR3 sequence is 14 residues long. The CDR3 nucleotides read TGTGCCAGCAGTTTATCGAGGGGAGGGCAGCCCCAGCATTTT. This encodes CASSLSRGGQPQHF.

This clone was detected once. J is TRBJ1-1 and V is TRBV14; D remains ambiguous. CDR3 size: 12 residues. V lost 1 base to trimming and J lost 11 bases, with 11 bases between them. CDR1 SGHDN and CDR2 FVKESK come from the germline V gene. This CDR3 is CASSQGGGAAFF. CDR3 in DNA: TGTGCCAGCAGCCAAGGGGGAGGTGCGGCTTTCTTT.

The rearrangement uses TRBV28 and TRBJ2-7, with a possible D match to TRBD1 (6 bases). Trimming removed 7 bases at V and 4 bases at J, with 23 bases between. CDR1 is MDHEN and CDR2 is SYDVKM in the germline V gene. The CDR3 covers 16 residues. CDR3 nucleotides: TGTGCCAGCACTTCCTGGGGACACCCGCAGACGTACGAGCAGTACTTC. Protein sequence: CASTSWGHPQTYEQYF.

This clone was seen just once. The chain recombines TRBV6-5 with TRBJ1-5; tentatively, D is TRBD1 (5 bases). Germline V lookup: CDR1 MNHEY, CDR2 SVGAGI. The germline V and J ends were trimmed by 7 bases and 2 bases, with 9 bases remaining between them. The CDR3 is 13 amino acids. The CDR3 sequence: CASKDKGNQPQHF. CDR3 nucleotide sequence: TGTGCCAGCAAGGACAAGGGCAATCAGCCCCAGCATTTT.

This sequence joins TRBV11-2 and TRBJ2-7; TRBD1 might be the D (6 bases). V lost 1 base and J lost 3, with 7 bases in between. The CDR3 contains 13 residues. The germline CDR1 and CDR2 sequences are SGHAT and FQNNGV. The CDR3 bases are TGTGCCAGCAGCTTAGGGACAGACTACGAGCAGTACTTC. Translated: CASSLGTDYEQYF.

The V and J genes are TRBV10-3 and TRBJ2-1, with TRBD2 identical over 10 bases. Germline V lookup: CDR1 ENHRY, CDR2 SYGVKD. J was trimmed by 5 bases and V by 7 bases; bases with no gene match: 2. This CDR3 has 13 residues. CDR3 DNA: TGTGCCATCAATACTAGCGGGGACAATGAGCAGTTCTTC. Amino acids: CAINTSGDNEQFF.

This chain connects TRBV6-1 to TRBJ2-1, with 9 bases fitting TRBD2. V shed 3 bases, J shed 3 bases, and the junction held 9 bases outside the gene matches. This CDR3 is built from 17 residues. Looked up from germline, CDR1 is MNHNS and CDR2 is SASEGT. The CDR3 DNA reads TGTGCCAGCAGTGATGGGGTAGCGGGAGATAGCTACAATGAGCAGTTCTTC. Its translation is CASSDGVAGDSYNEQFF.

The DNA for the CDR3 is TGTGCCACCAGCAGGGAGAAACAGGGGAGCTATGGCTACACCTTC. Its translation: CATSREKQGSYGYTF. The chain joins TRBV15 to TRBJ1-2; TRBD1 matches at 7 bases. V shed 3 bases, J shed 4 bases, and the junction held 8 bases outside the gene matches. Germline loops: CDR1 LNHNV, CDR2 YYDKDF (reference sequence). The CDR3 sequence is 15 residues long.

This rearrangement joins TRBV7-6 to TRBJ2-7; D possibly corresponds to TRBD1 (6 bases). Trimming shortened V by 5 bases and J by 2 bases, and 16 bases separated the two germline ends. CDR1 and CDR2 (germline): SGHVS, FNYEAQ. The CDR3 covers 15 residues. CDR3 DNA: TGTGCCAGCAGCCGCGCCGGGACATTCGCCTACGAGCAGTACTTC. Amino acid sequence: CASSRAGTFAYEQYF.

In its sample, this clone was seen a few times. The chain recombines TRBV28 with TRBJ2-7; tentatively, D is TRBD1 (6 bases). The CDR3 spans 13 residues. The V gene's germline CDR1 is MDHEN and CDR2 SYDVKM. V shed 7 bases and J shed 4 bases, with 14 bases lying between them. This CDR3 reads CASKPTGHYEQYF. For the CDR3, the DNA is TGTGCCAGCAAACCGACAGGTCATTACGAGCAGTACTTC.

The rearrangement links TRBV4-3 to TRBJ2-6; D may be TRBD2 (6 bases). Per the germline V gene, CDR1 is LGHNA and CDR2 is YSLEER. The CDR3 is made up of 17 amino acids. Trimming removed 6 bases from V and 1 base from J, with 16 bases in between. The CDR3 DNA follows: TGCGCCAGCAGTCGCTACCCCCGGGGGTCTGGGGCCAACGTCCTGACTTTC. It translates to CASSRYPRGSGANVLTF.

The chain carries TRBV25-1 and TRBJ2-5, with 8 bases aligning to TRBD2. Trimming at V came to 0 bases and at J to 0 bases, leaving 6 bases not matched to a gene. This CDR3 comprises 17 residues. Germline V CDR1 and CDR2: MGHDK, SYGVNS. The CDR3 loop reads CASSEYTSGTYQETQYF. The DNA for the CDR3 is TGTGCCAGCAGTGAATATACTAGCGGAACCTACCAAGAGACCCAGTACTTC.

The rearrangement joins TRBV5-1 to TRBJ1-1; D gene unclear. The V end was cut by 5 bases, the J end by 3 bases, with 20 bases between. CDR3 length equals 16 residues. CDR1 is SGHRS, CDR2 YFSETQ, per germline. CDR3 in amino acids: CASSARTSELDTEAFF. In DNA, the CDR3 is TGCGCCAGCAGTGCGCGAACCTCGGAGTTGGACACTGAAGCTTTCTTT.

This sequence joins TRBV15 and TRBJ1-6; 12 positions match TRBD1. The V gene's germline CDR1 is LNHNV and CDR2 YYDKDF (reference sequence). J lost 13 bases, V lost 2 bases, and 15 bases had no gene match. The CDR3 length is 18 residues. CDR3 nucleotide sequence: TGTGCCACCAGCAGATATAATCGGGACAGGGGGCCTCCGGGGCCCCTCCACTTT. Amino acid sequence: CATSRYNRDRGPPGPLHF.

This chain links TRBV6-1 with TRBJ2-7; the match to TRBD1 covers 7 bases. Per germline, CDR1 MNHNS and CDR2 SASEGT. CDR3 size: 14 residues. V gave up 3 bases and J gave up 3 bases; unmatched junction bases: 5. The CDR3 sequence: CASSEGQKVYEQYF. The CDR3 nucleotides are TGTGCCAGCAGTGAGGGACAGAAAGTCTACGAGCAGTACTTC.

The chain employs TRBV27 and TRBJ2-5; the D gene is possibly TRBD2 (5 bases). Germline V gene sequence: CDR1 MNHEY, CDR2 SMNVEV (reference sequence). This CDR3 has 14 residues. V dropped 3 bases and J dropped 1 base, with 9 bases sitting between them. The CDR3 loop is CASSFAGSQETQYF. The CDR3 DNA reads TGTGCCAGCAGTTTTGCGGGCAGCCAAGAGACCCAGTACTTC.

The chain combines TRBV30 with TRBJ2-1, with TRBD1 matching 10 bases. V shed 5 bases and J 0 bases; nucleotides not matched to a gene: 4. The V gene's germline CDR1 is GTSNPN and CDR2 SVGIG (reference sequence). This CDR3 is 15 amino acids long. The CDR3 reads CAWARQGASYNEQFF. In nucleotides, the CDR3 is TGTGCCTGGGCCCGACAGGGGGCCTCCTACAATGAGCAGTTCTTC.